A single sample is the source of the 5 T cell receptor beta chains below, sequenced in a study of cytomegalovirus exposure and HLA in healthy donors. The PCR had 60 Vbeta and 13 Jbeta primers. Clones were sequenced by immunoSEQ multiplex PCR, and TCRdb holds only the in-frame ones, with some missing. The sample has around 210,000 clones, 60% to 80% seen once. The sample was PBMCs. The source of these receptors is a woman in her 30s in good health and CMV-seronegative.

The chain recombines TRBV5-8 with TRBJ1-1; weak D call: TRBD1 (5 bases). Germline CDR1 and CDR2: SGHTS and YDEGEE. CDR3 length equals 13 residues. V lost 4 bases and J 3 bases, leaving 10 bases between the germline ends. The CDR3 sequence is CASSATGDTEAFF. The CDR3 DNA sequence: TGTGCCAGCAGCGCAACAGGTGACACTGAAGCTTTCTTT.

About this clone: One junction end disagrees with the germline gene, perhaps due to a read error. The chain is built from TRBV5-1 and TRBJ1-2, with 7 bases lining up with TRBD1. The CDR3 is 16 amino acids. Looked up from germline, CDR1 is SGHRS and CDR2 is YFSETQ. The DNA for the CDR3 is TGCGCCAGCAGTCGTAATATGGTAGGGGGCCGTGATGGCTACCCCTTC. Translation: CASSRNMVGGRDGYPF.

In nucleotides, the CDR3 is TGTGCCATCAAAGAAGGGACAGGGATCGGCTATGGCTACACCTTC. Its protein is CAIKEGTGIGYGYTF. This chain joins TRBV10-3 and TRBJ1-2; 9 bases agree with TRBD1. The CDR3 covers 15 residues. With V trimmed by 7 bases and J by 4 bases, 10 bases remained unmatched. Looked up from germline, CDR1 is ENHRY and CDR2 is SYGVKD.

In this sample, this clone turned up a few times. This rearrangement joins TRBV16 to TRBJ2-1, with TRBD1 matching 9 bases. CDR1 is KGHSY, CDR2 FQNENV, per germline. J lost 0 bases, V lost 3 bases, and 3 bases had no gene match. The CDR3 covers 16 residues. CDR3 region: CASSHLGQGSYNEQFF. Written as DNA, the CDR3 is TGTGCCAGCAGCCACCTGGGACAGGGCTCCTACAATGAGCAGTTCTTC.

The chain employs TRBV4-2 and TRBJ1-5; D ambiguous. The V and J ends lost 3 bases and 6 bases respectively, with 15 bases between them. The germline V gene has CDR1 LGHNA and CDR2 YNFKEQ. The CDR3 consists of 15 residues. CDR3 in DNA: TGTGCCAGCAGCCAGGCGGGGAGGGTGGCTCAGCCCCAGCATTTT. Its protein product is CASSQAGRVAQPQHF.